One sample yielded the 21 T cell receptor beta chains listed below, sequenced in a study of cytomegalovirus exposure and HLA in healthy donors. The primer mix had 60 Vbeta and 13 Jbeta primers. Only in-frame clones appear in the TCRdb table, and some are missing; sequencing was by immunoSEQ multiplex PCR. The sample includes about 150,000 clones, approximately 73% of them seen just once. The specimen sequenced was PBMCs. The receptor source for this set is a woman between 18 and 29 years old in good health and CMV-seropositive.

The chain joins TRBV9 to TRBJ1-2; D perhaps matches TRBD1 (6 bases). The V gene's germline CDR1 is SGDLS and CDR2 YYNGEE. The V gene lost 3 bases and the J gene lost 8 bases, with 20 bases spanning the gap. The CDR3 sequence is 15 residues long. Here the CDR3 DNA reads TGTGCCAGCAGCGCCGGAGGGAGGGGCCAGGGGGGCTACACCTTC. This codes for CASSAGGRGQGGYTF.

The chain is built from TRBV6-5 and TRBJ2-3; possible D gene TRBD2, 7 bases. Germline V lookup: CDR1 MNHEY, CDR2 SVGAGI. This CDR3 is built from 15 residues. V was clipped by 2 bases and J by 4 bases, with 13 bases between them. CDR3 amino acids: CASSYVAGAADTQYF. DNA of the CDR3: TGTGCCAGCAGTTACGTGGCGGGGGCGGCAGATACGCAGTATTTT.

This clone has just one count. At one of its ends the junction is not consistent with the germline gene, which may arise from a read error. The rearrangement joins TRBV7-9 to TRBJ2-1; D unresolved. Germline V gene lookup returns CDR1 SEHNR and CDR2 FQNEAQ (reference sequence). This CDR3 comprises 15 residues. CDR3 sequence: CASSLVESSYNERFF. In DNA, the CDR3 is TGTGCCAGCAGCTTAGTGGAGAGCTCCTACAATGAGCGGTTCTTC.

Written as DNA, the CDR3 is TGTGCCAGCAGACTCAAGACCGGGACAGGGCCCTACGAGCAGTACTTC. Translation: CASRLKTGTGPYEQYF. The chain carries TRBV27 and TRBJ2-7; TRBD1 matches at 9 bases. Trimming at V came to 6 bases and at J to 2 bases, leaving 11 bases not matched to a gene. The CDR3 totals 16 residues. Germline V gives CDR1 MNHEY, CDR2 SMNVEV (reference sequence).

The CDR3 region has the DNA TGTGCCAGCAGCTCGCCAAGGACAGGGGCCAACACTGAAGCTTTCTTT. Translated: CASSSPRTGANTEAFF. This chain connects TRBV5-4 to TRBJ1-1; 9 nucleotides align to TRBD1. The CDR3 totals 16 residues. Per the germline V gene, CDR1 is SGHNT and CDR2 is YYREEE (reference sequence). The J segment lost 2 bases and the V segment lost 3 bases, leaving 8 bases of the junction unmatched.

The rearrangement uses TRBV7-2 and TRBJ2-7; D is unresolved. With 3 bases removed from V and 3 bases from J, the gap between germline ends came to 9 bases. The CDR3 spans 13 residues. CDR1 is SGHTA and CDR2 is FQGNSA in the germline V gene. The DNA of the CDR3 is TGTGCCAGCAGCTTTTACAACGTCTACGAGCAGTACTTC. Translation gives CASSFYNVYEQYF.

The chain is built from TRBV5-5 and TRBJ2-7, with D possibly TRBD1 on 6 matching bases. Per germline, CDR1 SGHKS and CDR2 YYEKEE (reference sequence). Trimming shortened V by 6 bases and J by 0 bases, and 13 bases separated the two germline ends. The CDR3 loop spans 14 amino acids. The CDR3 sequence is CASIAGQSSYEQYF. The CDR3 nucleotides read TGTGCCAGCATAGCTGGACAGTCCTCCTACGAGCAGTACTTC.

The rearrangement joins TRBV28 to TRBJ2-5; weak D call: TRBD1 (6 bases). The length of the CDR3 is 16 residues. The germline V gene encodes CDR1 MDHEN and CDR2 SYDVKM. With 7 bases removed from V and 5 bases from J, the gap between germline ends came to 23 bases. The CDR3: CASTSPGGPRSETQYF. Written as DNA, the CDR3 is TGTGCCAGCACGTCACCTGGGGGCCCTCGATCCGAGACCCAGTACTTC.

This clone was counted a few times. The J gene is TRBJ1-5, the V gene TRBV7-2, with 8 positions matching TRBD1. Germline V lookup: CDR1 SGHTA, CDR2 FQGNSA. Trimming cost V 5 bases and J 4 bases; bases outside gene matches: 4. The CDR3 sequence is 14 residues long. The CDR3, as DNA: TGTGCCAGCAGCAATAACAGGGGGAATCAGCCCCAGCATTTT. Its protein is CASSNNRGNQPQHF.

The chain carries TRBV28 and TRBJ1-5, with 8 bases matching TRBD1. The CDR3 sequence is 15 residues long. The J segment lost 1 base and the V segment lost 6 bases, leaving 5 bases of the junction unmatched. Germline assignment: CDR1 MDHEN and CDR2 SYDVKM. The CDR3 nucleotides are TGTGCCAGCAGCAAGGACAGGGCGAGCAATCAGCCCCAGCATTTT. Residues: CASSKDRASNQPQHF.

This chain links TRBV19 with TRBJ1-3; a weak D match, TRBD1 (5 bases). Germline CDR1 LNHDA, CDR2 SQIVND (reference sequence). The CDR3 runs 17 residues. V was shortened by 2 bases and J by 0 bases, with 14 bases between the two germline ends. The CDR3, as DNA: TGTGCCAGTAGTATAACCCCGGCAGGGCTCTCTGGAAACACCATATATTTT. The encoded protein is CASSITPAGLSGNTIYF.

The V gene is TRBV7-9, the J gene TRBJ2-1; D possibly corresponds to TRBD1 (6 bases). CDR3 length: 14 residues. V lost 1 base and J lost 6, with 10 bases in between. Germline V gives CDR1 SEHNR, CDR2 FQNEAQ (reference sequence). CDR3 amino acids: CASSLDGRGNEQFF. As DNA, the CDR3 is TGTGCCAGCAGCTTAGACGGCAGGGGCAATGAGCAGTTCTTC. Filled out from reference TRBV7-9 and TRBJ2-1, the complete variable domain reads DTGVSQNPRHKITKRGQNVTFRCDPISEHNRLYWYRQTLGQGPEFLTYFQNEAQLEKSRLLSDRFSAERPKGSFSTLEIQRTEQGDSAMYLCASSLDGRGNEQFFGPGTRLTVL.

This clone was found a few times. The V and J genes are TRBV5-6 and TRBJ1-1; no clear D. V was pared by 1 base and J by 0 bases, with 16 bases between. The CDR3 consists of 17 residues. CDR1 and CDR2 (germline): SGHDT, YYEEEE. In DNA form, the CDR3 reads TGTGCCAGCAGCTTGAGTTCCCCCATGCGAATGAACACTGAAGCTTTCTTT. It is translated as CASSLSSPMRMNTEAFF.

The chain couples TRBV6-5 to TRBJ1-1; perhaps TRBD1 as D (5 bases). Germline CDR1 is MNHEY and CDR2 is SVGAGI. Trimming stripped 6 bases from V and 0 bases from J, with 8 bases between. This CDR3 contains 13 residues. This CDR3 reads CASRRGMNTEAFF. DNA of the CDR3: TGTGCCAGCAGAAGGGGAATGAACACTGAAGCTTTCTTT.

About this clone: Other DNA variants within this sample encode the same CDR3. The chain combines TRBV4-2 with TRBJ1-3; D remains unclear. Germline assignment: CDR1 LGHNA and CDR2 YNFKEQ. The CDR3 has 16 amino acids. V shed 0 bases and J shed 0 bases, with 9 bases lying between them. This CDR3 is CASSQERTLSGNTIYF. The CDR3 DNA sequence: TGTGCCAGCAGCCAAGAGCGTACTCTCTCTGGAAACACCATATATTTT.

The chain employs TRBV6-1 and TRBJ1-2; possibly TRBD1 for D (5 bases). Trimming removed 2 bases at V and 2 bases at J, with 15 bases between. This CDR3 is 16 amino acids long. Per germline, CDR1 MNHNS and CDR2 SASEGT. CDR3 in DNA: TGTGCCAGCAGTGAATATTTCGGGGGGACCAACTATGGCTACACCTTC. This sequence encodes CASSEYFGGTNYGYTF.

The chain links TRBV29-1 to TRBJ2-2, with a weak D call TRBD2 (5 bases). The ends were cut back, 5 bases at V and 4 bases at J, with 14 bases in the middle. The germline V gene has CDR1 SQVTM and CDR2 ANQGSEA. The CDR3 length is 14 residues. CDR3 coding DNA: TGCAGCGTTATAAGTAGGGCGGGCACCGGGGAGCTGTTTTTT. The encoded protein is CSVISRAGTGELFF.

The V and J genes are TRBV7-2 and TRBJ1-2; the match to TRBD1 covers 10 bases. The CDR3 sequence is 16 residues long. Per germline, CDR1 SGHTA and CDR2 FQGNSA. The V gene end was trimmed by 4 bases and the J gene end by 6 bases; junction bases not matched to a gene: 11. The CDR3 spells CASSYRGQGNGDGYTF. In nucleotides, the CDR3 is TGTGCCAGCAGCTATAGGGGACAGGGGAACGGTGATGGCTACACCTTC.

The sample holds a few counts of this clone. The V call is TRBV7-2, the J call TRBJ2-1; D is possibly TRBD2 (6 bases). Germline loops: CDR1 SGHTA, CDR2 FQGNSA. Trimming stripped 3 bases from V and 0 bases from J, with 15 bases between. CDR3 size: 17 residues. Written as DNA, the CDR3 is TGTGCCAGCAGCTTGGGGCGGTGGCGGGGCTCCTACAATGAGCAGTTCTTC. This gives the protein CASSLGRWRGSYNEQFF.

The rearrangement links TRBV5-4 to TRBJ2-6; D gene ambiguous. CDR1 is SGHNT, CDR2 YYREEE, per germline (reference sequence). The V end was cut by 4 bases, the J end by 0 bases, with 14 bases between. The CDR3 is 17 residues long. CDR3 coding DNA: TGTGCCAGCAGCGATTTAAACAGCCCCTCTGGGGCCAACGTCCTGACTTTC. Its translation is CASSDLNSPSGANVLTF.

This sequence joins TRBV7-2 and TRBJ2-7; 8 bases align to TRBD1. With 5 bases clipped from V and 4 bases from J, the junction kept 4 bases outside the gene matches. Germline lookup yields CDR1 SGHTA and CDR2 FQGNSA. The CDR3 contains 13 residues. The CDR3 DNA reads as TGTGCCAGCAGCCCCCGACAGGGGTACGAGCAGTACTTC. This translates into CASSPRQGYEQYF.